This T cell receptor (beta chain) came from a study of cytomegalovirus exposure and HLA in healthy donors. The germline V gene encodes CDR1 SEHNR and CDR2 FQNEAQ (reference sequence). The CDR3 has 16 residues. V was cut by 4 bases and J by 5 bases, with 17 bases left in between. As concerns this clone: Its antigen is unknown.

The study ran its PCR with 60 Vbeta and 13 Jbeta primers. Clones were read by immunoSEQ multiplex PCR, and TCRdb kept only the in-frame ones, dropping some. Among around 110,000 clones listed, around a tenth were seen once. Study-level results: Clonal expansion was found to be greater in HLA-associated TCR beta chains than in equally common others in a later analysis.

This TCR derives from a man aged 25-45 years in good health and CMV-seronegative. The sequenced sample was PBMCs. The chain joins TRBV7-9 to TRBJ2-2, with TRBD1 as a possible D gene (8 bases). The CDR3 nucleotides are TGTGCCAGCAGCTCCAAGGGGGGGACAGGAACCGGGGAGCTGTTTTTT. Amino acids: CASSSKGGTGTGELFF.